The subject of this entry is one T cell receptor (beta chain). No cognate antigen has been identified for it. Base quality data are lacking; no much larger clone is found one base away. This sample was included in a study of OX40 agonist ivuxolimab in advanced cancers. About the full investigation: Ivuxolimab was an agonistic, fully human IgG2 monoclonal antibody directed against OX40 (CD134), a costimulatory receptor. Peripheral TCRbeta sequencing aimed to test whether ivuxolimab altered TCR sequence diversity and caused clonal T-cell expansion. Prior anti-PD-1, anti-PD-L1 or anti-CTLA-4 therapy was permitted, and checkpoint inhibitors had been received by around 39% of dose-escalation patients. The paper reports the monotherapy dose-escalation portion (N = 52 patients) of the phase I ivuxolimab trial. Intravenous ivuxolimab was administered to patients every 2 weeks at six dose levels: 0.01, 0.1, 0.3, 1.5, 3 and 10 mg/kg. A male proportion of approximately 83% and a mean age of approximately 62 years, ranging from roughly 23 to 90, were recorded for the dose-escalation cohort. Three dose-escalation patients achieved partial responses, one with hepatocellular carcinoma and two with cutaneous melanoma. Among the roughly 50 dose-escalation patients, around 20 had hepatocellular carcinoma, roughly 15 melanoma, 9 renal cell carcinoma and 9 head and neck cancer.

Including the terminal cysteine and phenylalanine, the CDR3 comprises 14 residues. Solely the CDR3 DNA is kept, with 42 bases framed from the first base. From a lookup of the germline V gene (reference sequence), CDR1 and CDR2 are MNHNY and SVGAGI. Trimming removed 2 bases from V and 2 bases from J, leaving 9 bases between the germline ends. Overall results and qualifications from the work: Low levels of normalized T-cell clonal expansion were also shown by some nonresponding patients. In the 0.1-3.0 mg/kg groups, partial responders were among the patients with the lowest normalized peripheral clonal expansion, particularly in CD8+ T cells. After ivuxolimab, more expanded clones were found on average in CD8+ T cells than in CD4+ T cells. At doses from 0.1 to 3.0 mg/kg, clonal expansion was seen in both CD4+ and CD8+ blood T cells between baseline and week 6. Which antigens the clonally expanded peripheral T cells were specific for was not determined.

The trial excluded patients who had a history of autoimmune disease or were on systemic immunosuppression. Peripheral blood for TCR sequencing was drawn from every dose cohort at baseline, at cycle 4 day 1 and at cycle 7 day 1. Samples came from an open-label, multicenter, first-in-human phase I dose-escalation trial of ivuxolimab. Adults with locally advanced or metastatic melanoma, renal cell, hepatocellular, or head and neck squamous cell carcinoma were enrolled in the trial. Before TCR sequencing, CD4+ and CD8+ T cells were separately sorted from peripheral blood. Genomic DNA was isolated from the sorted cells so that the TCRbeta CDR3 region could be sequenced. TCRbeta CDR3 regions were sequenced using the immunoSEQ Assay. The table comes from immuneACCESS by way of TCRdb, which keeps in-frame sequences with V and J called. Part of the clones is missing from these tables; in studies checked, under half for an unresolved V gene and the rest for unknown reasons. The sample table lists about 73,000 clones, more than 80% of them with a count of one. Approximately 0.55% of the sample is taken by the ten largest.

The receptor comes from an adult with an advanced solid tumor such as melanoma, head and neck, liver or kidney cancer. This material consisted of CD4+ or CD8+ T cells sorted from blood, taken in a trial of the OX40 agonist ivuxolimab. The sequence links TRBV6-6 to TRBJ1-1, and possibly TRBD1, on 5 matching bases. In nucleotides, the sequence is TGTGCCAGCAGTTACAAAGACAGAAACACTGAAGCTTTCTTT. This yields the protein CASSYKDRNTEAFF.